Listed below are T cell receptor beta chains from one sample, sequenced in a study of CD8 T cells in Susac syndrome. TCRdb itself ran the immunoSEQ multiplex PCR reads through MiXCR, one entry per CDR3 protein. The sample carries 110,000 or so distinct CDR3 sequences, roughly 93% recorded once. What was sequenced was CD4+ T cells from PBMCs. These receptor sequences come from a human donor with multiple sclerosis. CDR3s include the opening cysteine and the closing phenylalanine or tryptophan. Each record gives: V gene, clone size, J gene, D gene, CDR3 protein, CDR3 DNA. A D gene is named only where the DNA matches it firmly. Some rows mark clone size as missing; the rest say once, few, many or name a class of expanded clone.

v_gene: TRBV5-7
abundance: NA
j_gene: TRBJ1-5
d_gene: NA
CDR3aa: CASSLFGTYYHSNQPQHF
CDR3nt: TGTGCCAGCAGCTTGTTCGGGACATACTACCATAGCAATCAGCCCCAGCATTTT

v_gene: TRBV6-5
abundance: NA
j_gene: TRBJ1-4
d_gene: NA
CDR3aa: CASSRTVDEKLFF
CDR3nt: TGTGCCAGCAGTAGGACAGTCGATGAAAAACTGTTTTTT

v_gene: TRBV19
abundance: NA
j_gene: TRBJ1-1
d_gene: NA
CDR3aa: CASSIGGLMNTEAFF
CDR3nt: TGTGCCAGTAGTATTGGTGGACTCATGAACACTGAAGCTTTCTTT

v_gene: TRBV3-1
abundance: NA
j_gene: TRBJ1-1
d_gene: TRBD1
CDR3aa: CASSWTDRLYSEAFF
CDR3nt: TGTGCCAGCAGTTGGACGGACAGGCTGTACTCTGAAGCTTTCTTT

v_gene: TRBV7-3
abundance: NA
j_gene: TRBJ2-1
d_gene: TRBD2
CDR3aa: CASSSIGGGANEQFF
CDR3nt: TGTGCCAGCAGCTCCATAGGCGGGGGTGCCAATGAGCAGTTCTTC

v_gene: TRBV2
abundance: NA
j_gene: TRBJ2-7
d_gene: TRBD1
CDR3aa: CASSRGQPYEQYF
CDR3nt: TGTGCCAGCAGTCGGGGACAGCCCTACGAGCAGTACTTC

v_gene: TRBV7-2
abundance: NA
j_gene: TRBJ1-3
d_gene: TRBD1
CDR3aa: CASSRWTGRGNTIYF
CDR3nt: TGTGCCAGCAGCCGATGGACAGGGAGAGGAAACACCATATATTTT

v_gene: TRBV10-3
abundance: once
j_gene: TRBJ2-5
d_gene: TRBD1
CDR3aa: CAIQQGFGETQYF
CDR3nt: TGTGCCATACAACAGGGGTTCGGGGAGACCCAGTACTTC

v_gene: TRBV20-1
abundance: NA
j_gene: TRBJ1-3
d_gene: NA
CDR3aa: CSARVYRSSGNTIYF
CDR3nt: TGCAGTGCTAGAGTCTACAGGTCCTCTGGAAACACCATATATTTT

v_gene: TRBV9
abundance: NA
j_gene: TRBJ2-5
d_gene: TRBD2
CDR3aa: CASSTVPLAGYQETQYF
CDR3nt: TGTGCCAGCAGCACCGTCCCGTTAGCGGGGTACCAAGAGACCCAGTACTTC

v_gene: TRBV4-3
abundance: NA
j_gene: TRBJ1-1
d_gene: NA
CDR3aa: CASSQDRGRAEAFF
CDR3nt: TGCGCCAGCAGCCAAGACAGGGGCAGGGCTGAAGCTTTCTTT

v_gene: TRBV4-2
abundance: NA
j_gene: TRBJ2-3
d_gene: NA
CDR3aa: CASSQVERKTQYF
CDR3nt: TGTGCCAGCAGCCAAGTCGAAAGGAAAACGCAGTATTTT

v_gene: TRBV20-1
abundance: NA
j_gene: TRBJ2-3
d_gene: NA
CDR3aa: CSARDGAGTDTQYF
CDR3nt: TGCAGTGCTAGAGACGGGGCCGGCACAGATACGCAGTATTTT

v_gene: TRBV6-6
abundance: NA
j_gene: TRBJ2-3
d_gene: NA
CDR3aa: CASSYSGSRADTQYF
CDR3nt: TGTGCCAGCAGTTACTCTGGGTCCCGGGCAGATACGCAGTATTTT

v_gene: TRBV11-2
abundance: NA
j_gene: TRBJ1-4
d_gene: NA
CDR3aa: CASSSGRINEKLFF
CDR3nt: TGTGCCAGCAGCTCAGGACGGATTAATGAAAAACTGTTTTTT

v_gene: TRBV19
abundance: NA
j_gene: TRBJ2-2
d_gene: TRBD2
CDR3aa: CASRYSGGNTGELFF
CDR3nt: TGTGCCAGTCGTTATAGCGGGGGGAACACCGGGGAGCTGTTTTTT

v_gene: TRBV12-3/TRBV12-4
abundance: NA
j_gene: TRBJ2-7
d_gene: NA
CDR3aa: CASSTRTASPYEQYF
CDR3nt: TGTGCCAGCAGTACAAGGACAGCCAGTCCCTACGAGCAGTACTTC

v_gene: TRBV4-2
abundance: NA
j_gene: TRBJ2-3
d_gene: NA
CDR3aa: CASSPMGTGSTDTQYF
CDR3nt: TGTGCCAGCAGCCCCATGGGGACTGGGAGCACAGATACGCAGTATTTT

v_gene: TRBV20-1
abundance: NA
j_gene: TRBJ2-5
d_gene: TRBD2
CDR3aa: CSALDRVAGEETQYF
CDR3nt: TGCAGTGCTCTGGACAGAGTAGCGGGGGAAGAGACCCAGTACTTC

v_gene: TRBV7-3
abundance: once
j_gene: TRBJ1-6
d_gene: NA
CDR3aa: CASSQRGGSPLHF
CDR3nt: TGTGCCAGCAGCCAGAGGGGGGGTTCACCCCTCCACTTT

v_gene: TRBV11-3
abundance: NA
j_gene: TRBJ2-2
d_gene: NA
CDR3aa: CASSLSLFHDTGELFF
CDR3nt: TGTGCCAGCAGCCTCTCTCTTTTCCACGATACCGGGGAGCTGTTTTTT

v_gene: TRBV7-8
abundance: NA
j_gene: TRBJ1-2
d_gene: NA
CDR3aa: CASSSTGPIGYTF
CDR3nt: TGTGCCAGCAGCTCGACAGGACCGATAGGCTACACCTTC

v_gene: TRBV30
abundance: NA
j_gene: TRBJ1-6
d_gene: NA
CDR3aa: CAWREGRNSPLHF
CDR3nt: TGTGCCTGGAGGGAGGGGAGAAATTCACCCCTCCACTTT

v_gene: TRBV10-3
abundance: NA
j_gene: TRBJ1-5
d_gene: NA
CDR3aa: CAISESGDQPQHF
CDR3nt: TGTGCCATCAGTGAGTCTGGGGATCAGCCCCAGCATTTT

v_gene: TRBV4-3
abundance: NA
j_gene: TRBJ1-1
d_gene: NA
CDR3aa: CASSQEVMNTEAFF
CDR3nt: TGCGCCAGCAGCCAAGAGGTTATGAACACTGAAGCTTTCTTT

v_gene: TRBV6-6
abundance: NA
j_gene: TRBJ2-2
d_gene: NA
CDR3aa: CASSLAGRDTGELFF
CDR3nt: TGTGCCAGCAGCCTTGCTGGTCGGGACACCGGGGAGCTGTTTTTT

v_gene: TRBV5-1
abundance: NA
j_gene: TRBJ1-2
d_gene: NA
CDR3aa: CASSLDEGRMFGYTF
CDR3nt: TGCGCCAGCAGCTTGGACGAGGGAAGGATGTTTGGCTACACCTTC

v_gene: TRBV7-9
abundance: NA
j_gene: TRBJ2-5
d_gene: NA
CDR3aa: CAGSGVGETQYF
CDR3nt: TGTGCCGGGTCCGGTGTCGGTGAGACCCAGTACTTC

v_gene: TRBV9
abundance: NA
j_gene: TRBJ2-7
d_gene: TRBD1
CDR3aa: CASSVTPTGQGRNEQYF
CDR3nt: TGTGCCAGCAGCGTCACCCCCACGGGACAGGGGAGAAACGAGCAGTACTTC

v_gene: TRBV6-1
abundance: NA
j_gene: TRBJ2-3
d_gene: TRBD2
CDR3aa: CASSPEGASGGLSTDTQYF
CDR3nt: TGTGCCAGCAGCCCTGAGGGGGCTAGCGGGGGGCTAAGCACAGATACGCAGTATTTT

v_gene: TRBV7-2
abundance: NA
j_gene: TRBJ1-4
d_gene: NA
CDR3aa: CASSRRENEKLFF
CDR3nt: TGTGCCAGCAGCCGCCGGGAAAATGAAAAACTGTTTTTT

v_gene: TRBV20-1
abundance: NA
j_gene: TRBJ1-5
d_gene: NA
CDR3aa: CSVLADSNQPQHF
CDR3nt: TGCAGTGTCCTCGCAGATAGCAATCAGCCCCAGCATTTT

v_gene: TRBV5-6
abundance: once
j_gene: TRBJ1-6
d_gene: TRBD1
CDR3aa: CASSSTGQGVSPLHF
CDR3nt: TGTGCCAGCAGCTCAACGGGACAGGGGGTATCACCCCTCCACTTT

v_gene: TRBV12-3/TRBV12-4
abundance: NA
j_gene: TRBJ1-1
d_gene: TRBD1
CDR3aa: CASSQGGSTEAFF
CDR3nt: TGTGCCAGCAGTCAGGGGGGGAGCACTGAAGCTTTCTTT

v_gene: TRBV6-5
abundance: NA
j_gene: TRBJ2-3
d_gene: NA
CDR3aa: CASRITDTQYF
CDR3nt: TGTGCCAGTCGAATCACAGATACGCAGTATTTT

v_gene: TRBV2
abundance: NA
j_gene: TRBJ2-7
d_gene: TRBD1
CDR3aa: CASSVETGTYEQYF
CDR3nt: TGTGCCAGCAGTGTTGAGACAGGGACCTACGAGCAGTACTTC

v_gene: TRBV10-3
abundance: NA
j_gene: TRBJ1-1
d_gene: TRBD1
CDR3aa: CAITGQANTEAFF
CDR3nt: TGTGCCATTACCGGACAGGCCAACACTGAAGCTTTCTTT

v_gene: TRBV11-2
abundance: NA
j_gene: TRBJ2-2
d_gene: NA
CDR3aa: CASSGYRVGTGELFF
CDR3nt: TGTGCCAGCAGCGGATACAGGGTTGGCACCGGGGAGCTGTTTTTT

v_gene: TRBV9
abundance: NA
j_gene: TRBJ1-1
d_gene: NA
CDR3aa: CASSGSRGTEAFF
CDR3nt: TGTGCCAGCAGCGGTTCGCGAGGGACTGAAGCTTTCTTT

v_gene: TRBV5-1
abundance: NA
j_gene: TRBJ2-1
d_gene: NA
CDR3aa: CASRLMTDYNEQFF
CDR3nt: TGCGCCAGCAGGCTGATGACAGATTACAATGAGCAGTTCTTC

v_gene: TRBV4-3
abundance: NA
j_gene: TRBJ2-3
d_gene: NA
CDR3aa: CASSQVPGLTDTQYF
CDR3nt: TGCGCCAGCAGCCAAGTGCCGGGACTTACAGATACGCAGTATTTT

v_gene: TRBV24-1
abundance: NA
j_gene: TRBJ2-6
d_gene: NA
CDR3aa: CATRGSRGSGANVLTF
CDR3nt: TGTGCCACCAGGGGCTCCAGGGGCTCTGGGGCCAACGTCCTGACTTTC